What follows are 7 T cell receptor beta chains derived from one specimen sequenced in a study of blood T cell repertoires in COVID-19. The method was immunoSEQ multiplex PCR; TCRdb's version includes in-frame clones alone and lacks a portion of them. The sample consists of fewer than 200,000 clones, roughly 81% of them appearing once. The sample taken for sequencing was peripheral blood. All receptors come from a woman aged 40 to 50 with COVID-19, enrolled during active disease.

In regard to this clone: This same CDR3 is encoded by further DNA sequences in the sample. The rearrangement joins TRBV30 to TRBJ2-3, with D possibly TRBD1 on 5 matching bases. The CDR3 length is 12 residues. Trimming pared 5 bases from V and 2 bases from J, leaving 8 bases between. CDR1 and CDR2 (germline): GTSNPN, SVGIG (reference sequence). CDR3 protein: CAWQGNTDTQYF. The CDR3 DNA is TGTGCCTGGCAGGGAAACACAGATACGCAGTATTTT.

The rearrangement joins TRBV19 to TRBJ2-3; the match to TRBD1 covers 9 bases. Germline values: CDR1 LNHDA, CDR2 SQIVND (reference sequence). The J segment lost 1 base and the V segment lost 9 bases, leaving 2 bases of the junction unmatched. The CDR3 has 13 residues. CDR3 sequence reads: CASGTGRTDTQYF. The CDR3 nucleotides are TGTGCCAGCGGGACAGGGCGCACAGATACGCAGTATTTT.

V and J are TRBV6-5 and TRBJ2-1; the match to TRBD2 covers 8 bases. Germline CDR1 reads MNHEY; CDR2 reads SVGAGI. V gave up 9 bases and J gave up 0 bases; unmatched junction bases: 4. There are 14 residues in the CDR3. In DNA, the CDR3 is TGTGCCAGTCGGGAGGGACGCTCCTACAATGAGCAGTTCTTC. It codes for CASREGRSYNEQFF.

The chain joins TRBV5-5 to TRBJ2-3, with 8 bases that match TRBD2. Trimming at V came to 4 bases and at J to 8 bases, leaving 15 bases not matched to a gene. The CDR3 sequence is 16 residues long. Germline V gene lookup returns CDR1 SGHKS and CDR2 YYEKEE (reference sequence). In nucleotides, the CDR3 is TGTGCCAGCAGCCTATCGCTGGGGACTAGTTCCTTTACGCAGTATTTT. This translates into CASSLSLGTSSFTQYF.

This chain's CDR3 is CASSLGGGGHNEKLFF. For the CDR3, the DNA is TGTGCCAGCAGTTTAGGGGGGGGCGGACATAATGAAAAACTGTTTTTT. V usage is TRBV28 and J usage is TRBJ1-4; D perhaps matches TRBD1 (6 bases). The V end lost 2 bases, the J end lost 4 bases, and 14 bases lay between the germline ends. Germline loops: CDR1 MDHEN, CDR2 SYDVKM. This CDR3 spans 16 amino acids. Filled out from reference TRBV28 and TRBJ1-4, the complete variable domain reads DVKVTQSSRYLVKRTGEKVFLECVQDMDHENMFWYRQDPGLGLRLIYFSYDVKMKEKGDIPEGYSVSREKKERFSLILESASTNQTSMYLCASSLGGGGHNEKLFFGSGTQLSVL.

This clone was recorded at least ten times. This specimen includes other DNA sequences encoding the same CDR3. V usage is TRBV30 and J usage is TRBJ1-5; 7 positions agree with TRBD1. Trimming cost V 0 bases and J 7 bases; bases outside gene matches: 0. Germline V gene data show CDR1 as GTSNPN and CDR2 as SVGIG (reference sequence). The CDR3 runs to 12 residues. The CDR3 loop is CAWSVQGQPQHF. CDR3 nucleotide sequence: TGTGCCTGGAGTGTACAGGGGCAGCCCCAGCATTTT. The entire variable domain, with the rest obtained from reference TRBV30 and TRBJ1-5, is as follows: SQTIHQWPATLVQPVGSPLSLECTVEGTSNPNLYWYRQAAGRGLQLLFYSVGIGQISSEVPQNLSASRPQDRQFILSSKKLLLSDSGFYLCAWSVQGQPQHFGDGTRLSIL.

V usage is TRBV27 and J usage is TRBJ1-2; D might be TRBD1 (6 bases). This CDR3 has 13 residues. Germline-derived CDR1 and CDR2 are MNHEY and SMNVEV (reference sequence). Trimming left V 5 bases short and J 7 bases short, with 14 bases between. The CDR3 here is CASSGQYYTGYTF. DNA of the CDR3: TGTGCCAGCAGTGGACAGTATTACACTGGCTACACCTTC.